Only a few counts were recorded for the clone carrying this T cell receptor beta chain. Its antigen is currently unknown. TCRdb reanalysed the reads using MiXCR and keeps one entry per CDR3 protein. The sample includes 700,000 to 850,000 distinct CDR3 sequences, 30% to 35% of them seen just once. These data are taken from a study of T cell repertoires in cytomegalovirus infection. Notes on the study in general: The response measured ex vivo was dominated by TCR beta clonotypes (HLA-C-restricted and CMV-specific).

The receptor comes from a human donor in good health (CMV status not recorded). Some clones in this sample may be carry-over from other donors' samples. The input for sequencing was cultured CD8+ T cells from PBMCs, taken from culture after CMV antigen stimulation.

CDR3 amino acids: CASSLQLAGADNEQFF. The DNA for the CDR3 is TGTGCCAGTAGTCTCCAACTAGCGGGGGCGGACAATGAGCAGTTCTTC. The rearrangement uses TRBV19 and TRBJ2-1; TRBD2 agrees at 11 bases. Looked up from germline, CDR1 is LNHDA and CDR2 is SQIVND (reference sequence). The V segment lost 5 bases and the J segment 5 bases; nucleotides outside the gene matches: 8. The CDR3 consists of 16 residues.